The rows below give T cell receptor beta chains drawn from one sample of a study of human T cells and chemical hapten exposure. TCRdb reanalysed the RACE reads using MiXCR and keeps one entry per CDR3 protein. The sample shows under 95,000 distinct CDR3 sequences, approximately 10% of them seen only once. The sequenced material came from whole blood. These TCRs come from a female donor in good health. Some clones in this sample may be carry-over from other donors' samples. CDR3s include the opening cysteine and the closing phenylalanine or tryptophan. The order of the fields is CDR3 length, V gene, J gene, clone size, CDR3 protein. The size of a clone is reported for some rows only, either as once, few or many, or as a class for expanded clones.

14	TRBV5-1	TRBJ2-3	few	CASSGGAQTDTQYF
14	TRBV2	TRBJ1-4	many	CASSPGPRSEKLFF
15	TRBV5-1	TRBJ2-1	few	CASSLVLAGVSEQFF
14	TRBV7-8	TRBJ2-4	few	CASSLEGAGNIQYF
11	TRBV7-9	TRBJ2-1	many	CASSFGDEQFF
18	TRBV30	TRBJ1-2	NA	CAWSGQVAPTKANYGYTF
15	TRBV7-2	TRBJ2-7	NA	CASSLARQGFHEQYF
16	TRBV4-2	TRBJ2-3	NA	CASGRTTSGSADTQYF
19	TRBV4-3	TRBJ2-2	many	CASSPSGLAGWGNTGELFF
15	TRBV7-9	TRBJ2-3	many	CASSFGAGDADTQYF
16	TRBV6-5	TRBJ1-6	many	CASSRGTLRSNSPLHF
16	TRBV6-1	TRBJ2-1	many	CASRKIVASSYNEQFF
16	TRBV7-2	TRBJ2-1	few	CASTVTGGGPYNEQFF
17	TRBV19	TRBJ1-2	few	CASSTGQGALGNYGYTF
15	TRBV3-1	TRBJ2-7	NA	CASSQGVAGPYEQYF
14	TRBV6-2/TRBV6-3	TRBJ2-1	NA	CASRSSGGRDEQFF
16	TRBV7-2	TRBJ1-1	NA	CAGSLFPVTGGTEAFF
13	TRBV6-1	TRBJ2-7	few	CASSVPGIDEQYF
15	TRBV20-1	TRBJ1-5	few	CSARAGRGGGQPQHF
14	TRBV3-1	TRBJ2-5	NA	CASSHRTGGETQYF
13	TRBV2	TRBJ1-1	NA	CAGTGTLNTEAFF
13	TRBV19	TRBJ2-7	NA	CASRRSGSYEQYF
14	TRBV5-1	TRBJ1-1	NA	CASSSPGVDTEAFF
13	TRBV7-9	TRBJ1-1	NA	CASSLTGQGEAFF
16	TRBV25-1	TRBJ2-2	NA	CASSELGQGGTGELFF
12	TRBV29-1	TRBJ1-1	medium-sized	CSVKEAGAEAFF
16	TRBV20-1	TRBJ1-4	many	CSARGAYIATNEKLFF
17	TRBV5-1	TRBJ2-6	few	CASSLVGSRAGANVLTF
10	TRBV20-1	TRBJ2-1	NA	CSADDSEQFF
15	TRBV5-1	TRBJ2-3	NA	CASSLGQGQTDTQYF
15	TRBV6-2/TRBV6-3	TRBJ1-2	many	CASSEDRGRNYGYTF
14	TRBV5-6	TRBJ2-1	NA	CASSRNRGRSEQFF
15	TRBV28	TRBJ1-4	few	CASTLLTGTNEKLFF
13	TRBV6-5	TRBJ1-1	many	CASSYSRGTEAFF
15	TRBV5-1	TRBJ2-2	NA	CASKGQGFNTGELFF
12	TRBV5-1	TRBJ2-1	many	CASSSPPLEQFF
13	TRBV28	TRBJ2-7	NA	CAIEGTGTYEQYF
13	TRBV5-1	TRBJ2-7	NA	CASSTRQSYEQYF
15	TRBV20-1	TRBJ2-6	NA	CSASSPGTGGAVLTF